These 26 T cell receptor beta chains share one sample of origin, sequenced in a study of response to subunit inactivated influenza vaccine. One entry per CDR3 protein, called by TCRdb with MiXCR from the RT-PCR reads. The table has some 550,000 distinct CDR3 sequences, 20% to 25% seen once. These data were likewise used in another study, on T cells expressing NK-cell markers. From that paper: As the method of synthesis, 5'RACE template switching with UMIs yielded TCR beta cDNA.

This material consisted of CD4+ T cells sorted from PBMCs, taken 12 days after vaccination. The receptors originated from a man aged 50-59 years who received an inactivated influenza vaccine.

The CDR3: CASSPQEARVEQFF. In nucleotides, the CDR3 is TGTGCCAGCTCACCTCAAGAAGCAAGAGTCGAGCAGTTCTTC. The chain links TRBV18 to TRBJ2-1; D remains ambiguous. The CDR3 sequence is 14 residues long. The V gene's germline CDR1 is KGHSH and CDR2 LQKENI. V was clipped by 3 bases and J by 10 bases, with 16 bases between them.

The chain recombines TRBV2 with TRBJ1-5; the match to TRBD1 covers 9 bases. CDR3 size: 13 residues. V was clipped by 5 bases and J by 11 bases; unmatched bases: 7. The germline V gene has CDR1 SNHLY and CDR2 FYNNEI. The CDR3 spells CASSSTGGRTQHF. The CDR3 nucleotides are TGTGCCAGCAGTTCAACAGGGGGCAGGACCCAGCATTTT. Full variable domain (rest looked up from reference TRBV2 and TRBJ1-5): EPEVTQTPSHQVTQMGQEVILRCVPISNHLYFYWYRQILGQKVEFLVSFYNNEISEKSEIFDDQFSVERPDGSNFTLKIRSTKLEDSAMYFCASSSTGGRTQHFGDGTRLSIL.

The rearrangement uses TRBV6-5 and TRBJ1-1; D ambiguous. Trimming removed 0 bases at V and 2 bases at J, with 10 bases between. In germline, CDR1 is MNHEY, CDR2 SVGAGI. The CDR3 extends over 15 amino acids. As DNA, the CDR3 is TGTGCCAGCAGTTACTCGTTCGGCAGAAACACTGAAGCTTTCTTT. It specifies CASSYSFGRNTEAFF.

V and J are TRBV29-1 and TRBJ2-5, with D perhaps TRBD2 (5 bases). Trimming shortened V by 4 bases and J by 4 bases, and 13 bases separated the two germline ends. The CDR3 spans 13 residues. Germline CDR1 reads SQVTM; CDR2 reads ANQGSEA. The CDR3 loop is CSVVRAGGETQYF. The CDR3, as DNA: TGCAGCGTTGTACGGGCAGGAGGAGAGACCCAGTACTTC.

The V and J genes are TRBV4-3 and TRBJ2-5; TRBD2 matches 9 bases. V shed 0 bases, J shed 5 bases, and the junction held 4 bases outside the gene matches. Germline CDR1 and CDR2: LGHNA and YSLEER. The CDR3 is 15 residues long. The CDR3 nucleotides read TGCGCCAGCAGCCAAGAAAGCGGGAGGATCGAGACCCAGTACTTC. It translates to CASSQESGRIETQYF.

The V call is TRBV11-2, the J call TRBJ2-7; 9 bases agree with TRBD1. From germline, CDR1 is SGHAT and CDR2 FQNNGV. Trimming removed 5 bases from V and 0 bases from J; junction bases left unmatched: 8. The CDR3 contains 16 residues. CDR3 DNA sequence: TGTGCCAGCAGCGGACGCCGGACAGGGGTCTCCTACGAGCAGTACTTC. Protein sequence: CASSGRRTGVSYEQYF.

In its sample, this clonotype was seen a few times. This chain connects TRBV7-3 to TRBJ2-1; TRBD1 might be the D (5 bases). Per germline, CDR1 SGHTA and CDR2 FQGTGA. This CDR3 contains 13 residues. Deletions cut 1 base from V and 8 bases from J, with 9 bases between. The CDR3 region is CASSLSARDEQFF. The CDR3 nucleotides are TGTGCCAGCAGCTTAAGCGCCAGGGATGAGCAGTTCTTC.

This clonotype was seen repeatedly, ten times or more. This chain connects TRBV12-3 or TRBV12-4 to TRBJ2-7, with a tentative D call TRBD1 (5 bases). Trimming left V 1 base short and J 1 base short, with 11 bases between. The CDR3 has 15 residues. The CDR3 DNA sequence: TGTGCCAGCAGTTTAGGACAGCCGAGTTCCTACGAGCAGTACTTC. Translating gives CASSLGQPSSYEQYF.

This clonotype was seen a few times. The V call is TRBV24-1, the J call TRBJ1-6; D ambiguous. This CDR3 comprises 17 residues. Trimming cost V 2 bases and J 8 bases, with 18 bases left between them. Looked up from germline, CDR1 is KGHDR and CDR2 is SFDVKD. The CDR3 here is CATSDSSLRAVDSPLHF. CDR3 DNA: TGTGCCACCAGTGATTCCTCCCTGAGAGCTGTGGATTCACCCCTCCACTTT.

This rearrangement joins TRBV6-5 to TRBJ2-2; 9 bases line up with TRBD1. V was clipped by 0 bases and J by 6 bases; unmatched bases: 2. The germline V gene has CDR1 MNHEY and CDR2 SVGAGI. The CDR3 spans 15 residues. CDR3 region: CASSYSGQGPGELFF. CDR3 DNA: TGTGCCAGCAGTTACTCGGGACAGGGACCCGGGGAGCTGTTTTTT.

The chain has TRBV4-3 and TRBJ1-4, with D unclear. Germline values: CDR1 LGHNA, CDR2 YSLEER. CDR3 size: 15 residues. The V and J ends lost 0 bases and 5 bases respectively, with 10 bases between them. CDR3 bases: TGCGCCAGCAGCCAAGATAGGCGGGAGAATGAAAAACTGTTTTTT. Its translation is CASSQDRRENEKLFF.

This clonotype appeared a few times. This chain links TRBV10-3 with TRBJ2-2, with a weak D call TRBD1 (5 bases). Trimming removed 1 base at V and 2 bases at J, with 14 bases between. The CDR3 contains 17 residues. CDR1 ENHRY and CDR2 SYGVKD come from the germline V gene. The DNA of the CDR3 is TGTGCCATCAGTGAGTTGATGGGGCCGATAAACACCGGGGAGCTGTTTTTT. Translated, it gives CAISELMGPINTGELFF.

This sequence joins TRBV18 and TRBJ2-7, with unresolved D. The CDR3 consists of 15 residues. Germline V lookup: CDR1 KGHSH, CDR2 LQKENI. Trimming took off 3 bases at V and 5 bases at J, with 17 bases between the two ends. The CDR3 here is CASSPSSIGQNEQYF. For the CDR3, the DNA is TGTGCCAGCTCACCCTCTTCCATAGGGCAAAACGAGCAGTACTTC.

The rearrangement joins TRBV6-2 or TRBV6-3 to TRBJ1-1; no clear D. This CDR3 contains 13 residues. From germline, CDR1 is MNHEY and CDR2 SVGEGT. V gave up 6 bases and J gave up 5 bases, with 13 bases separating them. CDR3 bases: TGTGCCAGCAGGACGGTGTTCCGGACTGAAGCTTTCTTT. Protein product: CASRTVFRTEAFF.

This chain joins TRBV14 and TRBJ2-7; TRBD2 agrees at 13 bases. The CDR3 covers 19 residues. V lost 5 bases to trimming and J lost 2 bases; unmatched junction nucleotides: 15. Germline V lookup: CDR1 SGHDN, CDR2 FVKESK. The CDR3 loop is CASSYNGLAGVLPAYEQYF. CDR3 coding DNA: TGTGCCAGCAGCTACAACGGACTAGCGGGAGTACTTCCCGCCTACGAGCAGTACTTC.

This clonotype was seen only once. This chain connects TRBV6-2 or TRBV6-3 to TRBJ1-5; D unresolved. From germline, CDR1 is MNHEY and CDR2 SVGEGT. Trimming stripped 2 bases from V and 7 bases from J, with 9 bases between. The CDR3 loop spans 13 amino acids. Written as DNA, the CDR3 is TGTGCCAGCAGTTACCGTCGGAGGCAGCCCCAGCATTTT. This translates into CASSYRRRQPQHF.

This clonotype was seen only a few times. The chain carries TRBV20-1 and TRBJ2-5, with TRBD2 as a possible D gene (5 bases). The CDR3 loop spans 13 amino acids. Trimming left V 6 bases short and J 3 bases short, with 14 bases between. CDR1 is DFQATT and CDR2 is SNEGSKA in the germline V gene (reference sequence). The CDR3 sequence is CSAPRDGEETQYF. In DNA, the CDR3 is TGCAGTGCCCCCCGGGATGGCGAAGAGACCCAGTACTTC.

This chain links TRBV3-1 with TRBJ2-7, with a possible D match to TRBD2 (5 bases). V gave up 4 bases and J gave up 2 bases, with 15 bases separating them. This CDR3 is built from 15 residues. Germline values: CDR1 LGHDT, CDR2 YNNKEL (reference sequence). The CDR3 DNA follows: TGTGCCAGCAGCCTTTCCGGGGAAGGCCCCTACGAGCAGTACTTC. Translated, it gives CASSLSGEGPYEQYF.

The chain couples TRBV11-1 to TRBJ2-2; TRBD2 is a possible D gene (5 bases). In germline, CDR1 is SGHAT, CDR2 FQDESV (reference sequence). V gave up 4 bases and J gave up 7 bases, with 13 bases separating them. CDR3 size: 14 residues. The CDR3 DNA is TGTGCCAGCAGCTGGCGTTGGGGAGTCGGGGAGCTGTTTTTT. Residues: CASSWRWGVGELFF. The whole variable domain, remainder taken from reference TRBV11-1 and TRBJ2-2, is EAEVAQSPRYKITEKSQAVAFWCDPISGHATLYWYRQILGQGPELLVQFQDESVVDDSQLPKDRFSAERLKGVDSTLKIQPAELGDSAMYLCASSWRWGVGELFFGEGSRLTVL.

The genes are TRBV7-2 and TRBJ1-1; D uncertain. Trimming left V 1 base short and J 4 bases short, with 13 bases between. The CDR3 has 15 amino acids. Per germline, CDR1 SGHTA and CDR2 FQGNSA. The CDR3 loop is CASSLGHAVGTEAFF. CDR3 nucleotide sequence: TGTGCCAGCAGCTTAGGACACGCCGTTGGCACTGAAGCTTTCTTT.

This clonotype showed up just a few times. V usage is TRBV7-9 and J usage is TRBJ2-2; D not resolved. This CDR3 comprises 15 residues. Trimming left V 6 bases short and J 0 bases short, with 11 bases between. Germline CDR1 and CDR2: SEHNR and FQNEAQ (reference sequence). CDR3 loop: CASSRRFANTGELFF. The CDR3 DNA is TGTGCCAGCAGTCGTCGGTTCGCGAACACCGGGGAGCTGTTTTTT.

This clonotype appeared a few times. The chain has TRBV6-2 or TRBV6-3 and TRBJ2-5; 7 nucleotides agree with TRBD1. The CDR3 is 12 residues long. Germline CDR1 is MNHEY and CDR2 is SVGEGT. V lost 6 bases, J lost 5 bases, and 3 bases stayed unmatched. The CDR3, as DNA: TGTGCCAGCAGGGACAGGTTGGAGACCCAGTACTTC. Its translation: CASRDRLETQYF.

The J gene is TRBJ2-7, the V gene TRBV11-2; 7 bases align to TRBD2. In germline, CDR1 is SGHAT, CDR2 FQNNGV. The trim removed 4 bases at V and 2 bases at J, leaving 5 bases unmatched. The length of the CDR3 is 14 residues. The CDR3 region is CASSWGGGAYEQYF. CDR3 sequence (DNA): TGTGCCAGCAGCTGGGGGGGAGGGGCCTACGAGCAGTACTTC.

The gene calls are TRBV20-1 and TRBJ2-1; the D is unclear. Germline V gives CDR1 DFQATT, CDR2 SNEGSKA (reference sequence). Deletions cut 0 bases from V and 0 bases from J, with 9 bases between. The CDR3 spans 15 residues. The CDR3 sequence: CSARDSSRSYNEQFF. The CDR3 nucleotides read TGCAGTGCTAGAGATTCGTCCCGCTCCTACAATGAGCAGTTCTTC.

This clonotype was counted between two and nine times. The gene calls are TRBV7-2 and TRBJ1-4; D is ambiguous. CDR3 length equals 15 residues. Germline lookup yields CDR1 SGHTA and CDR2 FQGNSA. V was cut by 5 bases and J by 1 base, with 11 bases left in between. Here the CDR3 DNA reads TGTGCCAGCAGCCATGGACGGCGAACTAATGAAAAACTGTTTTTT. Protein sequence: CASSHGRRTNEKLFF.

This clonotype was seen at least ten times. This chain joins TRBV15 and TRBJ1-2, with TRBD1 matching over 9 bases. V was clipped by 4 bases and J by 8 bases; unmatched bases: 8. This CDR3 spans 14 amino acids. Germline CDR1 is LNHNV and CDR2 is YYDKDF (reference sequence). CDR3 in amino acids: CATSMGGQGSGYTF. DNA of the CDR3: TGTGCCACCAGCATGGGGGGACAGGGAAGCGGCTACACCTTC.